These T cell receptor beta chains were read from a single sample in a study of T cell responses to AZD1222 COVID-19 vaccine. Generated by immunoSEQ multiplex PCR, the TCRdb table keeps only in-frame clones and is missing some. The table lists over 150,000 clones, roughly 93% of them singletons. Source: peripheral blood, taken 28 days after the second dose of the MenACWY control vaccine. Every receptor here comes from an adult who received the MenACWY meningococcal vaccine as a control. CDR3s include the opening cysteine and the closing phenylalanine or tryptophan. D genes are given only for firm matches. Rows give clone size only sometimes, using once, few, many, or a class for an expanded clone.

TRBV10-2,NA,TRBJ1-5,NA,TGCGCCAGCAGTGAGGCAGGAAGCAATCAGCCCCAGCATTTT,CASSEAGSNQPQHF
TRBV28,TRBD1,TRBJ2-1,NA,TGTGCCAGCACCTCAGACAGGGCGGGTAAGGTCTTC,CASTSDRAGKVF
TRBV19,TRBD1,TRBJ1-2,NA,TGTGCCAGTAATAGGGACAGGTTCTATGGCTACACCTTC,CASNRDRFYGYTF
TRBV5-1,NA,TRBJ1-6,once,TGCGCCAGCAGCGACGGGATTGATTCACCCCTCCACTTT,CASSDGIDSPLHF
TRBV7-8,TRBD2,TRBJ2-5,NA,TGTGCCAGCAGCTTATGGACTAGCGGACAAGAGACCCAGTACTTC,CASSLWTSGQETQYF
TRBV7-2,TRBD1,TRBJ1-5,NA,TGTGCCAGCAGCGGCGGGACAGGTGATAATCAGCCCCAGCATTTT,CASSGGTGDNQPQHF
TRBV30,TRBD2,TRBJ2-7,NA,TGTGCCTGGTCACCCGCCCTACTAGCGGGGGGGCCAAGGTCCTACGAGCAGTACTTC,CAWSPALLAGGPRSYEQYF
TRBV6-6,TRBD1,TRBJ1-4,NA,TGTGCCAGCAGTCAAACAGGGGCGAGGCGCTCAACTAATGAAAAACTGTTTTTT,CASSQTGARRSTNEKLFF
TRBV19,NA,TRBJ1-2,NA,TGTGCCAGTAGTATCGGGGAGTATGAAGGCTACACCTTC,CASSIGEYEGYTF
TRBV5-8,TRBD1,TRBJ1-4,NA,TGTGCCAGCAGCTCACCGGGACAGGGGGCAACTAATGAAAAACTGTTTTTT,CASSSPGQGATNEKLFF
TRBV28,TRBD1,TRBJ1-2,NA,TGTGCCAGCAGTTGGACAGGGGGCTTTGGCTACACCTTC,CASSWTGGFGYTF
TRBV14,TRBD1,TRBJ1-1,NA,TGTGCCAGCAGCCCTCAGACAGGGTTCGACACTGAAGCTTTCTTT,CASSPQTGFDTEAFF
TRBV7-2,NA,TRBJ2-3,NA,TGTGCCAGCAGCTTTGAAGTACAAGGGGGTACGCAGTATTTT,CASSFEVQGGTQYF
TRBV7-9,NA,TRBJ1-1,NA,TGTGCCAGCATCCTCGGGACGAACACTGAAGCTTTCTTT,CASILGTNTEAFF
TRBV7-8,TRBD1,TRBJ1-6,NA,TGTGCCAGCAGTTCGGACAGGGGTGGGTCACCCCTCCACTTT,CASSSDRGGSPLHF
TRBV12-3/TRBV12-4,NA,TRBJ2-5,NA,TGTGCCAGCAGTGAACAGGAGACCCAGTACTTC,CASSEQETQYF
TRBV19,NA,TRBJ1-1,NA,TGTGCCAGTAGTATTCGGAGTCGCGGTCAATTGAACACTGAAGCTTTCTTT,CASSIRSRGQLNTEAFF
TRBV21-1,NA,TRBJ1-1,NA,TGTGCCAGCAGCAAAACCACTAGGCCGGGACAGGGCCCTGAAGCTTTCTTT,CASSKTTRPGQGPEAFF
TRBV5-1,TRBD1,TRBJ1-2,NA,TGCGCCAGCAGCGGGACCGGGACAGGGTTGTGGGGCTACACCTTC,CASSGTGTGLWGYTF
TRBV7-9,NA,TRBJ1-1,few,TGTGCCAGCAGCTTAGAACAGAGGGTTGAAGCTTTCTTT,CASSLEQRVEAFF
TRBV28,TRBD1,TRBJ1-1,NA,TGTGCCAGCAGTCCACCCGGGACAGGGGGGTGGAGAATGAACACTGAAGCTTTCTTT,CASSPPGTGGWRMNTEAFF
TRBV19,TRBD1,TRBJ1-2,NA,TGTGCCAGTAGTATAGGTGCACAGGGGACCTATGGCTACACCTTC,CASSIGAQGTYGYTF
TRBV12-5,NA,TRBJ1-1,NA,TGTGCTAGTGGTTTGGAGCTCACTGAAGCTTTCTTT,CASGLELTEAFF
TRBV5-1,TRBD1,TRBJ1-1,NA,TGCGCCAGCAGCTTGATCAGACAGGGACTTAGAAGCACTGAAGCTTTCTTT,CASSLIRQGLRSTEAFF
TRBV2,NA,TRBJ2-7,NA,TGTGCCAGCAGTGAACAGGGGGAGGACTACGAGCAGTACTTC,CASSEQGEDYEQYF
TRBV19,TRBD1,TRBJ1-1,NA,TGTGCCAGTAGTGGGACAGGGGGCTATCCCATGAACACTGAAGCTTTCTTT,CASSGTGGYPMNTEAFF
TRBV6-5,NA,TRBJ1-1,NA,NA,CASSSSTGYRTEAFF
TRBV5-6,NA,TRBJ2-2,NA,TGTGCCAGCAGCTTGAGGTTGTTGGACACCGGGGAGCTGTTTTTT,CASSLRLLDTGELFF
TRBV10-3,NA,TRBJ2-7,NA,TGTGCCATCAGTGGAGCTGGCGCATCCTACGAGCAGTACTTC,CAISGAGASYEQYF
TRBV7-2,NA,TRBJ1-3,NA,TGTGCCAGCACGGGGGCGGGGGCGAGGGGAAACACCATATATTTT,CASTGAGARGNTIYF
TRBV5-6,TRBD1,TRBJ1-2,NA,TGTGCCAGCAGAGCAGGGGGAAGCTACACCTTC,CASRAGGSYTF
TRBV4-2,TRBD1,TRBJ1-6,NA,TGTGCCAGCAGCCAAGACTGGACAGGGGCCTTGTATAATTCACCCCTCCACTTT,CASSQDWTGALYNSPLHF
TRBV28,NA,TRBJ1-2,NA,TGTGCCAGCATCTCTATTGGGCAGGGATCCTACTATGGCTACACCTTC,CASISIGQGSYYGYTF
TRBV19,NA,TRBJ1-2,once,TGTGCCAGTAGTTTAGGACCGAAATATGGCTACACCTTC,CASSLGPKYGYTF
TRBV19,TRBD1,TRBJ1-2,NA,TGTGCCAGTAGCCCCCTGGACAGGCAAGTCTACACCTTC,CASSPLDRQVYTF
TRBV7-2,NA,TRBJ2-5,once,TGTGCCAGCAGCTGGGGGTCTCCCGGGGAGACCCAGTACTTC,CASSWGSPGETQYF
TRBV7-9,NA,TRBJ1-1,NA,TGTGCCAGCAGCTTAGACGGGGTCGGAACTGAAGCTTTCTTT,CASSLDGVGTEAFF
TRBV5-4,NA,TRBJ1-1,NA,TGTGCCAGCAGCCCGGGACTAGGGGACACTGAAGCTTTCTTT,CASSPGLGDTEAFF